This T cell receptor beta chain was recorded in a study of T cells in Graves' hyperthyroidism and ophthalmopathy. Germline V CDR1 and CDR2: ENHRY, SYGVKD. Trimming shortened V by 3 bases and J by 7 bases, and 10 bases separated the two germline ends. CDR3 length: 14 residues. Authors of the study amplified TCR beta CDR3 regions from RNA transcripts. Primed by the HTBI set, a first-round RT-PCR was run on the TCR CDR3. Each CDR3 protein gets one entry after TCRdb re-called the multiplex PCR reads with MiXCR. Altogether hundreds of thousands of distinct CDR3 sequences are present, under 20% being singletons, with the ten largest covering about 3.8%.

Sequencing was done on a sample of blood. This sequence originates from a woman aged 25-40 years with Graves' hyperthyroidism. This chain uses TRBV10-3 with TRBJ1-6, with D uncertain. The DNA of the CDR3 is TGTGCCATCAGTGAATTGGGTGGGAATTCACCCCTCCACTTT. Amino acid sequence: CAISELGGNSPLHF.